This paragraph covers one T cell receptor beta chain sequence. Its specificity is unknown. The sample comes from a study of shared clonotypes between healthy human individuals. Study overall: Donor composition was a couple of women and three men, aged 18 to 49. Each donor contributed plates that comprised three CD4 naive, three CD4 memory, two CD8 naive and one CD8 memory. Findings and caveats of the study: Generation probabilities were higher for clonotypes shared across all four sorted-subset donors than for unshared ones.

Here immunoSEQ multiplex PCR was the method, and the copy in TCRdb shows in-frame clones only, minus some. In the table there are around 1.1 million clones, roughly 74% of which are singletons. CDR1 and CDR2 from the germline V gene are SGHTA and FQGNSA. The V end lost 6 bases, the J end lost 1 base, and 8 bases lay between the germline ends. The CDR3 runs to 13 residues. All participating donors were Caucasian adults from Nashville, Tennessee. The specimen sequenced was memory CD4+ T cells from PBMCs. Subset: CD45RA-negative fraction. The receptor comes from a man younger than 35 in good health. Some clones in this sample may be carry-over from other donors' samples. The V gene is TRBV7-2, the J gene TRBJ2-3; D not certain. This chain's CDR3 is CASSQGRTDTQYF. Here the CDR3 DNA reads TGTGCCAGCAGTCAAGGGCGCACAGATACGCAGTATTTT.